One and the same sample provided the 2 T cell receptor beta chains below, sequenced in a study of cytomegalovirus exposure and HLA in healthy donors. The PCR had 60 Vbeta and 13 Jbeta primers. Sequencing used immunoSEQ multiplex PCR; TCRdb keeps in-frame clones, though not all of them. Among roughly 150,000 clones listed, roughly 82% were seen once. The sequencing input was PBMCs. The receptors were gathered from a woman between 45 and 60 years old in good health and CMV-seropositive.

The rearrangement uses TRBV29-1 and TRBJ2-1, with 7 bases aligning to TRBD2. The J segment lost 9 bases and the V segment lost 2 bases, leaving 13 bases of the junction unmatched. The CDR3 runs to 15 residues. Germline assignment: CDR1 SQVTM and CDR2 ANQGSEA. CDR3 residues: CSVERSWGGGGEQFF. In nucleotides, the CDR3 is TGCAGCGTTGAAAGAAGCTGGGGCGGGGGTGGTGAGCAGTTCTTC.

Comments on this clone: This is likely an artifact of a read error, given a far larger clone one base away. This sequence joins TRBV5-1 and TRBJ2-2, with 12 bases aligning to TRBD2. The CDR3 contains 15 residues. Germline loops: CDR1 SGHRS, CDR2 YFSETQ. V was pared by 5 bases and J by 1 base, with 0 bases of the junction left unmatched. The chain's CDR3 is CASRTSGGNTGELFF. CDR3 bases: TGCGCCAGCAGGACTAGCGGGGGGAACACCGGGGAGCTGTTTTTT. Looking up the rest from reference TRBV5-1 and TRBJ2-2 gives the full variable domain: KAGVTQTPRYLIKTRGQQVTLSCSPISGHRSVSWYQQTPGQGLQFLFEYFSETQRNKGNFPGRFSGRQFSNSRSEMNVSTLELGDSALYLCASRTSGGNTGELFFGEGSRLTVL.